Shown below are 8 T cell receptor beta chains from a single sample sequenced in a study of T cells in Graves' hyperthyroidism and ophthalmopathy. RNA transcripts yielded amplified TCR beta CDR3 regions. An initial round of RT-PCR targeting the TCR CDR3 relied on the HTBI primer set. One entry per CDR3 protein results from TCRdb running MiXCR on the multiplex PCR reads. This table holds approximately 560,000 distinct CDR3 sequences, approximately 15% found once. The sample comprised blood. The receptors come from a woman in her twenties or thirties with Graves' hyperthyroidism.

The rearrangement joins TRBV20-1 to TRBJ2-7; 7 bases are a match to TRBD2. V shed 5 bases, J shed 2 bases, and the junction held 12 bases outside the gene matches. The CDR3 consists of 15 residues. Germline CDR1 DFQATT, CDR2 SNEGSKA (reference sequence). CDR3 sequence: CSASAFERGPYEQYF. Written as DNA, the CDR3 is TGCAGTGCTTCCGCATTTGAGCGGGGACCCTACGAGCAGTACTTC.

This clonotype was found many times. The rearrangement uses TRBV5-1 and TRBJ2-7; 11 positions agree with TRBD1. The CDR3 is made up of 14 amino acids. CDR1 SGHRS and CDR2 YFSETQ come from the germline V gene. The V and J ends lost 6 bases and 5 bases, in that order; junction bases with no gene match: 7. CDR3 sequence: CASTWGQGVDEQYF. The CDR3 region has the DNA TGCGCCAGCACTTGGGGACAGGGGGTGGACGAGCAGTACTTC.

The chain carries TRBV30 and TRBJ2-5; D is uncertain. CDR1 and CDR2 (germline): GTSNPN, SVGIG (reference sequence). The CDR3 length is 13 residues. V was clipped by 0 bases and J by 0 bases, with 5 bases between them. Here the CDR3 reads CAWSVGNQETQYF. In DNA, the CDR3 is TGTGCCTGGAGTGTAGGCAACCAAGAGACCCAGTACTTC.

Many counts were recorded for this clonotype. This chain links TRBV5-5 with TRBJ2-1; 7 nucleotides agree with TRBD1. Germline V lookup: CDR1 SGHKS, CDR2 YYEKEE (reference sequence). V dropped 4 bases and J dropped 4; count of bases not matched to a gene: 5. The CDR3 has 14 amino acids. The chain's CDR3 is CASSGAGGYNEQFF. CDR3 nucleotide sequence: TGTGCCAGCAGCGGGGCAGGGGGATACAATGAGCAGTTCTTC.

J is TRBJ2-5 and V is TRBV4-1; tentatively, D is TRBD2 (6 bases). V lost 0 bases and J lost 5, with 13 bases in between. This CDR3 contains 15 residues. CDR1 is MGHRA, CDR2 YSYEKL, per germline. The CDR3 protein is CASSQDSVGRETQYF. Here the CDR3 DNA reads TGCGCCAGCAGCCAAGATAGTGTGGGGAGGGAGACCCAGTACTTC.

This clonotype turned up a few times. The chain joins TRBV7-9 to TRBJ2-5; D perhaps matches TRBD2 (6 bases). V was pared by 5 bases and J by 1 base, with 14 bases between. The CDR3 covers 15 residues. Germline CDR1 is SEHNR and CDR2 is FQNEAQ (reference sequence). The CDR3 bases are TGTGCCAGCAGCCAACGAACGGGACTCCAAGAGACCCAGTACTTC. Translated: CASSQRTGLQETQYF.

This clonotype was detected ten times or more. The CDR3 region is CAISESGNGEKLFF. CDR3 DNA sequence: TGTGCCATCAGTGAGTCGGGGAATGGTGAAAAACTGTTTTTT. V and J are TRBV10-3 and TRBJ1-4; D is undetermined. The germline CDR1 and CDR2 sequences are ENHRY and SYGVKD. V lost 0 bases to trimming and J lost 7 bases, with 9 bases between them. The CDR3 runs 14 residues.

V is TRBV24-1 and J is TRBJ2-5; D remains unclear. This CDR3 spans 13 amino acids. CDR1 KGHDR and CDR2 SFDVKD come from the germline V gene. The V end lost 10 bases, the J end lost 5 bases, and 16 bases lay between the germline ends. DNA for the CDR3: TGTGCCACGGCAGAGGCCAATGGGGAGACCCAGTACTTC. Translation: CATAEANGETQYF.